A few counts support the clone carrying this T cell receptor (beta chain). Its antigen is not known. An end of the junction differs from the germline gene, which may be a read error. Node-negative status on CT and PET/CT applied to all patients, none having prior chemotherapy, radiotherapy or other malignancies. About 5.6 milliliters of peripheral blood were drawn at each of two time points. The data were obtained in a study of prognosis after radiotherapy for stage I lung cancer. In the study overall: Among the patients, over five had squamous cell carcinoma and some 11 had adenocarcinoma.

In germline, CDR1 is SGHTA, CDR2 FQGTGA. The CDR3 is made up of 13 amino acids. Template was genomic DNA; TCR beta CDR3 amplified in two multiplex PCR rounds. Primers specific to each TRBV and TRBJ gene drove first-round PCR. TCRdb re-called the multiplex PCR reads through MiXCR, storing one row per CDR3 protein. The profile shows roughly 20,000 distinct CDR3 sequences, more than 40% of them singletons. Findings and limits, study-wide: Following stereotactic body radiation therapy, unique TCR clone counts fell, with a median of approximately 9,600 versus 7,200.

The source is a donor over 45 with non-small cell lung cancer. Here the sequenced sample was PBMCs, taken before or after stereotactic body radiation therapy (not recorded which). V gene TRBV7-3 combines with J gene TRBJ2-1; the D gene could be TRBD1 or TRBD2 (5 bases each). The CDR3 protein is CANSLRDADEQFF. CDR3 DNA: TGTGCCAACAGCTTGAGGGACGCGGATGAGCAGTTCTTC.